Each of the 28 T cell receptor beta chains below was sequenced from the same sample in a study of CD8 T cells in Susac syndrome. The RNA, about 0.45 to 1 ug, was put through reverse transcription using random hexamers. TCRdb redid the calling of the immunoSEQ multiplex PCR reads with MiXCR, one entry per CDR3 protein. The table lists over 95,000 distinct CDR3 sequences, about 90% of them singletons. The sample consisted of CD8+ T cells from PBMCs. The receptors were sampled from a human donor in good health.

The rearrangement joins TRBV20-1 to TRBJ2-3, with 12 positions matching TRBD2. The J segment lost 0 bases and the V segment lost 7 bases, leaving 11 bases of the junction unmatched. The CDR3 has 17 amino acids. Germline V gene sequence: CDR1 DFQATT, CDR2 SNEGSKA (reference sequence). The CDR3 here is CSVPSGRAFSSTDTQYF. DNA for the CDR3: TGCAGTGTTCCTAGCGGGAGGGCCTTTTCTAGCACAGATACGCAGTATTTT.

The V gene is TRBV9, the J gene TRBJ2-5; TRBD2 matches 12 bases. V was pared by 4 bases and J by 5 bases, with 15 bases of the junction left unmatched. CDR3 length: 18 residues. Germline loops: CDR1 SGDLS, CDR2 YYNGEE. CDR3 in amino acids: CASSYPPTSGGNRETQYF. CDR3 bases: TGTGCCAGCAGCTACCCCCCCACTAGCGGGGGGAACAGGGAGACCCAGTACTTC.

V is TRBV20-1 and J is TRBJ2-5; tentative D call: TRBD2 (6 bases). V was shortened by 6 bases and J by 9 bases, with 8 bases between the two germline ends. Germline-derived CDR1 and CDR2 are DFQATT and SNEGSKA (reference sequence). The CDR3 covers 9 residues. The CDR3 DNA is TGCAGTGCCGGGGAGGCCCAGTACTTC. It encodes CSAGEAQYF.

The V gene is TRBV12-3 or TRBV12-4, the J gene TRBJ2-1, with TRBD1 as a possible D gene (6 bases). V was shortened by 6 bases and J by 0 bases, with 12 bases between the two germline ends. There are 15 residues in the CDR3. CDR3 coding DNA: TGTGCCAGCAGCCCGACAGGAATCTCCTACAATGAGCAGTTCTTC. Protein sequence: CASSPTGISYNEQFF.

The chain has TRBV7-3 and TRBJ2-2; 10 bases match TRBD2. Germline V gene lookup returns CDR1 SGHTA and CDR2 FQGTGA. J was trimmed by 5 bases and V by 3 bases; bases with no gene match: 9. This CDR3 region has 17 residues. The CDR3 here is CASSFGLAGDRTGELFF. The CDR3 DNA reads as TGTGCCAGCAGCTTCGGGCTAGCGGGAGATAGGACCGGGGAGCTGTTTTTT. The whole variable domain, filled in from reference TRBV7-3 and TRBJ2-2, reads GAGVSQTPSNKVTEKGKYVELRCDPISGHTALYWYRQSLGQGPEFLIYFQGTGAADDSGLPNDRFFAVRPEGSVSTLKIQRTERGDSAVYLCASSFGLAGDRTGELFFGEGSRLTVL.

The rearrangement links TRBV28 to TRBJ2-1, with D unclear. V gave up 11 bases and J gave up 8 bases, with 22 bases separating them. The CDR3 covers 14 residues. Germline V CDR1 and CDR2: MDHEN, SYDVKM. Here the CDR3 reads CASGEVFLKDEQFF. Here the CDR3 DNA reads TGTGCCTCGGGTGAGGTTTTCTTGAAGGATGAGCAGTTCTTC. Full variable domain (rest looked up from reference TRBV28 and TRBJ2-1): DVKVTQSSRYLVKRTGEKVFLECVQDMDHENMFWYRQDPGLGLRLIYFSYDVKMKEKGDIPEGYSVSREKKERFSLILESASTNQTSMYLCASGEVFLKDEQFFGPGTRLTVL.

This rearrangement joins TRBV9 to TRBJ2-2, with 10 bases matching TRBD2. CDR1 and CDR2 from the germline V gene are SGDLS and YYNGEE. V lost 5 bases and J lost 0; bases outside the gene matches: 4. The CDR3 is made up of 16 amino acids. The CDR3 is CASRQGLASNTGELFF. The CDR3 nucleotides read TGTGCCAGCAGGCAGGGACTAGCGTCGAACACCGGGGAGCTGTTTTTT.

The J gene is TRBJ2-3, the V gene TRBV18, with D tentatively TRBD1 (6 bases). The CDR3 is 13 residues long. V lost 1 base, J lost 5 bases, and 7 bases lay in between. Germline CDR1 is KGHSH and CDR2 is LQKENI. The CDR3 spells CASSPRGQDTQYF. In DNA form, the CDR3 reads TGTGCCAGCTCACCACGGGGGCAAGATACGCAGTATTTT.

The chain is built from TRBV20-1 and TRBJ2-1, with TRBD1 matching over 10 bases. Germline V gene data show CDR1 as DFQATT and CDR2 as SNEGSKA (reference sequence). This CDR3 contains 13 residues. The CDR3 loop reads CSMDRGSNNEQFF. CDR3 in DNA: TGCAGCATGGACAGGGGGAGTAACAATGAGCAGTTCTTC.

The rearrangement joins TRBV4-2 to TRBJ2-1; D not resolved. Germline V lookup: CDR1 LGHNA, CDR2 YNFKEQ. The CDR3 totals 16 residues. With 1 base removed from V and 0 bases from J, the gap between germline ends came to 10 bases. The DNA of the CDR3 is TGTGCCAGCAGCCAAGCTGAGAGGAGCTCCTACAATGAGCAGTTCTTC. Encoded protein: CASSQAERSSYNEQFF.

The chain carries TRBV20-1 and TRBJ2-3; 13 nucleotides agree with TRBD2. Per the germline V gene, CDR1 is DFQATT and CDR2 is SNEGSKA (reference sequence). The CDR3 spans 17 residues. The V segment lost 6 bases and the J segment 3 bases; nucleotides outside the gene matches: 12. CDR3 in DNA: TGCAGTGCCCCGCTCGGACTAGCGGGAGTGAGGACAGATACGCAGTATTTT. Residues: CSAPLGLAGVRTDTQYF.

The chain recombines TRBV19 with TRBJ2-2; 9 positions match TRBD2. The J segment lost 1 base and the V segment lost 5 bases, leaving 8 bases of the junction unmatched. The length of the CDR3 is 17 residues. Germline V gene lookup returns CDR1 LNHDA and CDR2 SQIVND (reference sequence). DNA for the CDR3: TGTGCCAGTAGTGCCCCGGGACTAGCTGAGAACACCGGGGAGCTGTTTTTT. Translating gives CASSAPGLAENTGELFF.

This chain uses TRBV7-6 with TRBJ1-1; D is ambiguous. Looked up from germline, CDR1 is SGHVS and CDR2 is FNYEAQ. The V gene lost 1 base and the J gene lost 5 bases, with 11 bases spanning the gap. This CDR3 has 14 residues. The CDR3 DNA reads TGTGCCAGCAGCTTAGATGATGTGGGAACTGAAGCTTTCTTT. Its translation: CASSLDDVGTEAFF.

V gene TRBV13 combines with J gene TRBJ2-7; D is unresolved. V lost 2 bases, J lost 3 bases, and 8 bases lay in between. CDR3 size: 13 residues. The germline V gene has CDR1 PRHDT and CDR2 FYEKMQ (reference sequence). CDR3 DNA sequence: TGTGCCAGCAGCTTACCGGACGGCTACGAGCAGTACTTC. Residues: CASSLPDGYEQYF.

Only one count was recorded for this clonotype. The chain links TRBV12-3 or TRBV12-4 to TRBJ2-5; D unclear. This CDR3 contains 17 residues. The V gene lost 2 bases and the J gene lost 1 base, with 17 bases spanning the gap. CDR3 amino acids: CASSLSATIPPQETQYF. DNA for the CDR3: TGTGCCAGCAGTTTATCAGCGACAATACCTCCCCAAGAGACCCAGTACTTC.

This rearrangement joins TRBV7-2 to TRBJ1-5; D might be TRBD1 (5 bases). CDR1 and CDR2 (germline): SGHTA, FQGNSA. CDR3 length equals 13 residues. The V end was cut by 8 bases, the J end by 8 bases, with 16 bases between. This chain's CDR3 is CASRRGVLEPQHF. In nucleotides, the CDR3 is TGTGCCAGCCGAAGAGGGGTTCTGGAGCCCCAGCATTTT.

The rearrangement links TRBV5-8 to TRBJ2-4; TRBD1 matches at 8 bases. The CDR3 contains 16 residues. Germline V gene lookup returns CDR1 SGHTS and CDR2 YDEGEE. J lost 7 bases, V lost 1 base, and 10 bases had no gene match. The CDR3 sequence: CASSLSAGQGGNIQYF. The CDR3 bases are TGTGCCAGCAGCTTGTCCGCCGGACAGGGCGGTAACATTCAGTACTTC. The full variable domain, completed using reference TRBV5-8 and TRBJ2-4, is EAGVTQSPTHLIKTRGQQATLRCSPISGHTSVYWYQQALGLGLQFLLWYDEGEERNRGNFPPRFSGRQFPNYSSELNVNALELEDSALYLCASSLSAGQGGNIQYFGAGTRLSVL.

V gene TRBV20-1 combines with J gene TRBJ1-6; 7 nucleotides agree with TRBD1. Germline CDR1 reads DFQATT; CDR2 reads SNEGSKA (reference sequence). After removal of 6 bases from V and 6 bases from J, the junction contained 8 bases not matched to a gene. CDR3 length: 14 amino acids. CDR3: CSATPGQTNSPLHF. CDR3 coding DNA: TGCAGTGCCACCCCGGGACAGACTAATTCACCCCTCCACTTT.

The J gene is TRBJ1-2, the V gene TRBV4-3, with D uncertain. V lost 4 bases to trimming and J lost 1 base, with 16 bases between them. Germline V gene lookup returns CDR1 LGHNA and CDR2 YSLEER. The CDR3 consists of 16 residues. CDR3 amino acids: CASSPFVDQVNYGYTF. The CDR3 DNA sequence: TGCGCCAGCAGCCCGTTTGTTGACCAGGTTAACTATGGCTACACCTTC.

The chain links TRBV18 to TRBJ2-1, with 10 bases aligning to TRBD1. This CDR3 spans 19 amino acids. The V gene's germline CDR1 is KGHSH and CDR2 LQKENI. V trimming: 5 bases; J trimming: 5 bases; junction bases outside the gene matches: 18. Written as DNA, the CDR3 is TGTGCCAGCTCAATCGAGCGACAGGGGGCAACAATCCAGGACAATGAGCAGTTCTTC. Translating gives CASSIERQGATIQDNEQFF.

This chain links TRBV5-4 with TRBJ2-2; D ambiguous. V lost 5 bases and J 1 base, leaving 9 bases between the germline ends. The germline CDR1 and CDR2 sequences are SGHNT and YYREEE (reference sequence). The CDR3 loop spans 14 amino acids. The CDR3 sequence is CASRSMQNTGELFF. The CDR3 DNA reads as TGTGCCAGCAGAAGTATGCAGAACACCGGGGAGCTGTTTTTT.

The chain combines TRBV27 with TRBJ1-2, with unresolved D. CDR3 length: 15 residues. Germline CDR1 and CDR2: MNHEY and SMNVEV (reference sequence). V gave up 3 bases and J gave up 5 bases, with 16 bases separating them. In nucleotides, the CDR3 is TGTGCCAGCAGTTTTCTTCCAGAATCCTCATATGGCTACACCTTC. Protein sequence: CASSFLPESSYGYTF.

This clonotype has only one observation. V usage is TRBV3-1 and J usage is TRBJ2-4; D remains unclear. V lost 2 bases to trimming and J lost 6 bases, with 20 bases between them. The CDR3 extends over 17 amino acids. Germline loops: CDR1 LGHDT, CDR2 YNNKEL (reference sequence). Here the CDR3 DNA reads TGTGCCAGCAGCCAATCCGGTCTTGTCGCGTCCCTAAACATTCAGTACTTC. It codes for CASSQSGLVASLNIQYF.

The chain links TRBV20-1 to TRBJ2-7; TRBD1 matches 7 bases. The germline V gene has CDR1 DFQATT and CDR2 SNEGSKA (reference sequence). CDR3 length equals 13 residues. The V and J ends lost 3 bases and 5 bases, in that order; junction bases with no gene match: 7. The CDR3 DNA reads as TGCAGTGCTAGCTCTGGACAGGACAACGAGCAGTACTTC. Protein product: CSASSGQDNEQYF.

The genes are TRBV6-2 or TRBV6-3 and TRBJ2-7; D is unclear. There are 11 residues in the CDR3. Germline CDR1 MNHEY, CDR2 SVGEGT. With 2 bases removed from V and 7 bases from J, the gap between germline ends came to 6 bases. This chain's CDR3 is CASSYTLEQYF. The CDR3, as DNA: TGTGCCAGCAGTTACACCCTTGAGCAGTACTTC.

The chain joins TRBV7-2 to TRBJ2-1; maybe TRBD1 (5 bases). Trimming left V 0 bases short and J 4 bases short, with 16 bases between. The length of the CDR3 is 17 residues. Germline CDR1 SGHTA, CDR2 FQGNSA. The CDR3, as DNA: TGTGCCAGCAGCTTAGCGGGCAGGGCGGCAAATTACAATGAGCAGTTCTTC. Protein product: CASSLAGRAANYNEQFF.

The chain carries TRBV19 and TRBJ2-1; 7 bases align to TRBD2. Trimming took 7 bases from V and 9 from J; bases not matched to a gene: 6. Germline CDR1 reads LNHDA; CDR2 reads SQIVND (reference sequence). The CDR3 runs 12 residues. The chain's CDR3 is CASTREGREQFF. The CDR3 bases are TGTGCCAGTACTAGGGAGGGACGTGAGCAGTTCTTC. Looking up the rest from reference TRBV19 and TRBJ2-1 gives the full variable domain: DGGITQSPKYLFRKEGQNVTLSCEQNLNHDAMYWYRQDPGQGLRLIYYSQIVNDFQKGDIAEGYSVSREKKESFPLTVTSAQKNPTAFYLCASTREGREQFFGPGTRLTVL.

This chain joins TRBV15 and TRBJ2-1; no clear D gene. The CDR3 runs to 14 residues. With 1 base removed from V and 4 bases from J, the gap between germline ends came to 8 bases. Germline CDR1 reads LNHNV; CDR2 reads YYDKDF (reference sequence). The chain's CDR3 is CATSRGKGYNEQFF. CDR3 bases: TGTGCCACCAGCAGAGGAAAAGGGTACAATGAGCAGTTCTTC.